The clone carrying this T cell receptor (beta chain) was seen many times. Antigen specificity is unknown. It was with a sample-barcoded 5' primer and a J-beta primer mix that a second PCR of roughly 6 to 12 cycles was run. One entry per CDR3 protein results from TCRdb running MiXCR on the 5' RACE reads. Among 550,000 to 600,000 distinct CDR3 sequences listed, 27% were seen once. This sample is drawn from a study of blood T cells in healthy people across ages. Broader study findings: Relative to aged donors, long-lived donors carried more naive CD4+ cells and displayed higher diversity. Diversity was estimated from one million T cells, and these estimates were considered underestimates. Unsorted PBMCs blocked a conclusive comparison of naive and antigen-experienced cells.

The CDR3 is 16 amino acids. The germline gives CDR1 LGHNA, CDR2 YSLEER. V dropped 1 base and J dropped 6; count of bases not matched to a gene: 10. The sequence came from a woman in her 70s in good health. Material: blood. The chain links TRBV4-3 to TRBJ2-7, with 9 bases fitting TRBD2. DNA of the CDR3: TGCGCCAGCAGCCAAGGGGCCGGGACTAGCCAATCCGAGCAGTACTTC. Translation: CASSQGAGTSQSEQYF.